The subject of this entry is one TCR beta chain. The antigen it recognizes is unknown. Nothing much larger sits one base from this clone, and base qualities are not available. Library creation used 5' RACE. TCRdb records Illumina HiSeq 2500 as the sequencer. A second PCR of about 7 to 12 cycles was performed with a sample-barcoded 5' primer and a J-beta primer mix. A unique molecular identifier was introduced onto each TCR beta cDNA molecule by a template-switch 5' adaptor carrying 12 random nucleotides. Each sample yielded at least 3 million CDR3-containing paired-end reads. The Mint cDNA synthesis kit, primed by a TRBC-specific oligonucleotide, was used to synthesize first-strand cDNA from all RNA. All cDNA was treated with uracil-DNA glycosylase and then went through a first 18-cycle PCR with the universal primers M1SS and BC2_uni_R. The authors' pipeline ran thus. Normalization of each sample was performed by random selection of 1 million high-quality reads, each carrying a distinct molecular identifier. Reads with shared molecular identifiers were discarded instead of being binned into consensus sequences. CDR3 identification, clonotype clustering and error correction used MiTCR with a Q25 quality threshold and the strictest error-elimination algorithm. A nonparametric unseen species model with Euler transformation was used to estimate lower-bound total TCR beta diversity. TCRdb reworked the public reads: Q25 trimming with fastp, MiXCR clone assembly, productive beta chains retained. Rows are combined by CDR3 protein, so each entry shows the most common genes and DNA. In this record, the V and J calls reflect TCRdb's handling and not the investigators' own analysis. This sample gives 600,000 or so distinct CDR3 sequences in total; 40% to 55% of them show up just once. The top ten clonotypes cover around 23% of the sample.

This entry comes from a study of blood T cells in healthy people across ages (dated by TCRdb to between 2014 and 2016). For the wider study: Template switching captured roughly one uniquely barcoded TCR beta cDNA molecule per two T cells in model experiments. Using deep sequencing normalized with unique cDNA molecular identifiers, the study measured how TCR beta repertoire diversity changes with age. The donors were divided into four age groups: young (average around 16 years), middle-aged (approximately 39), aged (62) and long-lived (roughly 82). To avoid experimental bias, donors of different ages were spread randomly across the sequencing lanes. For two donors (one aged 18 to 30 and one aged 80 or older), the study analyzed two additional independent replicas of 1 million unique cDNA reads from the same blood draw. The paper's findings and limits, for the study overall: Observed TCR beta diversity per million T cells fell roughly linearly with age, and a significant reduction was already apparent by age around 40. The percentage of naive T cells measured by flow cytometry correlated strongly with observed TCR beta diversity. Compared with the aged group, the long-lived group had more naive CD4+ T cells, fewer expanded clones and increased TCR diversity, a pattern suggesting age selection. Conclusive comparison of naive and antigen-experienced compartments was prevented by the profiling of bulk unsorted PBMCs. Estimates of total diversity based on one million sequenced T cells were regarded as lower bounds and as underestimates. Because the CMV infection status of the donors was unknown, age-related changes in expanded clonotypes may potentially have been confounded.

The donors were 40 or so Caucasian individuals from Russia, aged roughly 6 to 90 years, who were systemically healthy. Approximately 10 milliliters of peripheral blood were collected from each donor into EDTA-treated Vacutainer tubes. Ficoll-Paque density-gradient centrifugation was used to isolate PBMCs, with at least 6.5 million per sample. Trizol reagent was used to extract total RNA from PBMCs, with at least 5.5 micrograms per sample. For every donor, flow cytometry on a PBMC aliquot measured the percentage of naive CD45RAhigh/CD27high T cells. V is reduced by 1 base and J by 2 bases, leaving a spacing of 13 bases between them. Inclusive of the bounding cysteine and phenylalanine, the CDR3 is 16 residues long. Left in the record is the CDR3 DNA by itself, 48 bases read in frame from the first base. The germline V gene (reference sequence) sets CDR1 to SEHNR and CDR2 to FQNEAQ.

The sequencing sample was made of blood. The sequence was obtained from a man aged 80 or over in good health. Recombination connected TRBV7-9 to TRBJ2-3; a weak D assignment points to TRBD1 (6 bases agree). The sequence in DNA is TGTGCCAGCAGCTTAGGGTCGGCAGGGGCCACAGATACGCAGTATTTT. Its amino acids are CASSLGSAGATDTQYF. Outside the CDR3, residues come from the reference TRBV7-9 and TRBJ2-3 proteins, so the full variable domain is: DTGVSQNPRHKITKRGQNVTFRCDPISEHNRLYWYRQTLGQGPEFLTYFQNEAQLEKSRLLSDRFSAERPKGSFSTLEIQRTEQGDSAMYLCASSLGSAGATDTQYFGPGTRLTVL.